These T cell receptor beta chains were read from a single sample in a study of spatial heterogeneity in lung cancer. TCRdb called the 5' RACE reads again in MiXCR, with one record for every CDR3 protein. The sample records around 100,000 distinct CDR3 sequences, 4.4% being singletons. The material sequenced was lung tumor tissue, taken at surgery. Source of these receptors: a male donor with early-stage non-small cell lung cancer. The CDR3 runs from the conserved cysteine through the conserved F or W. A D gene is named only where the DNA matches it firmly. Expanded clones are given a class, and other clones once, few, many or no size at all.

many	TRBJ1-2	.	TRBV15	CATSRDWGRNYGYTF	TGTGCCACCAGCAGAGATTGGGGCAGAAACTATGGCTACACCTTC
many	TRBJ1-1	TRBD1	TRBV12-3/TRBV12-4	CASSLWDRHTEAFF	TGTGCCAGCAGTTTATGGGACAGGCACACTGAAGCTTTCTTT
few	TRBJ1-3	.	TRBV9	CASSPARTGPNTIYF	TGTGCCAGCAGCCCCGCCCGGACGGGCCCAAACACCATATATTTT
many	TRBJ2-1	TRBD1	TRBV6-5	CASSSLGQGASEQFF	TGTGCCAGCAGTTCTCTGGGACAGGGGGCTAGTGAGCAGTTCTTC
many	TRBJ1-5	.	TRBV7-9	CASSLGWSDNYNQPQHF	TGTGCCAGCAGCTTAGGCTGGTCGGACAACTACAATCAGCCCCAGCATTTT
.	TRBJ2-2	TRBD1	TRBV2	CASSEGQGLAGELFF	TGTGCCAGCAGTGAAGGACAGGGGCTGGCCGGGGAGCTGTTTTTT
few	TRBJ1-2	.	TRBV7-9	CASSSGRSNYGYTF	TGTGCCAGCAGCTCGGGCAGGAGTAACTATGGCTACACCTTC
many	TRBJ2-7	.	TRBV2	CASREELFYEQYF	TGTGCCAGCAGGGAGGAACTTTTTTACGAGCAGTACTTC
many	TRBJ1-2	.	TRBV6-1	CASWPWQAPTGYTF	TGTGCCAGCTGGCCTTGGCAGGCCCCTACTGGCTACACCTTC
many	TRBJ1-1	.	TRBV6-2/TRBV6-3	CASSWGGRASIRLTEAFF	TGTGCCAGCAGTTGGGGAGGGCGAGCAAGTATCCGGTTGACTGAAGCTTTCTTT
few	TRBJ2-3	TRBD2	TRBV5-6	CASSEGGPDTQYF	TGTGCCAGCAGCGAGGGAGGGCCGGATACGCAGTATTTT
many	TRBJ2-1	TRBD2	TRBV20-1	CSAEGGAGGFYNEQFF	TGCAGTGCCGAGGGCGGTGCGGGAGGGTTCTATAATGAGCAGTTCTTC
few	TRBJ2-6	TRBD1	TRBV12-3/TRBV12-4	CASSRGQGWANVLTF	TGTGCCAGCAGTAGGGGACAGGGCTGGGCCAACGTCCTGACTTTC
many	TRBJ1-4	.	TRBV18	CASSLGVDPRELFF	TGTGCCAGCTCACTCGGGGTAGACCCCAGGGAACTGTTTTTT
many	TRBJ2-5	.	TRBV12-3/TRBV12-4	CASSSQLGQFQETQYF	TGTGCCAGCAGTTCACAACTTGGACAGTTCCAAGAGACCCAGTACTTC
many	TRBJ2-7	.	TRBV12-3/TRBV12-4	CASTVRVFGTFYEQYF	TGTGCCAGCACCGTGAGGGTATTTGGCACATTCTACGAGCAGTACTTC
.	TRBJ2-7	TRBD1	TRBV5-1	CASSITGGSYEQYF	TGCGCCAGCAGCATCACAGGGGGCAGCTACGAGCAGTACTTC
few	TRBJ2-7	.	TRBV5-1	CASSWGNDEQYF	TGCGCCAGCAGTTGGGGGAACGACGAGCAGTACTTC
many	TRBJ1-5	.	TRBV28	CASSPPKNF	TGTGCCAGCAGTCCACCAAAGAATTTT
many	TRBJ2-3	.	TRBV21-1	CASSPPRGGGPDTQYF	TGTGCCAGCAGCCCACCCCGGGGTGGGGGACCAGATACGCAGTATTTT
many	TRBJ1-2	TRBD1	TRBV20-1	CSASPGQAAGYTF	TGCAGTGCTAGTCCGGGACAGGCGGCTGGCTACACCTTC
few	TRBJ2-5	TRBD2	TRBV5-1	CASSLTWGLAGLETQYF	TGCGCCAGCAGCTTGACCTGGGGACTAGCGGGCTTAGAGACCCAGTACTTC
few	TRBJ2-7	TRBD2	TRBV11-2	CASSWGTRSYEQYF	TGTGCCAGCAGCTGGGGGACTAGATCCTACGAGCAGTACTTC
few	TRBJ1-5	.	TRBV12-5	CASGPTGTPNQPQHF	TGTGCTAGTGGCCCGACCGGGACACCCAATCAGCCCCAGCATTTT
.	TRBJ2-5	.	TRBV2	CASSDDYGPETQYF	TGTGCCAGCAGTGACGACTACGGGCCAGAGACCCAGTACTTC
once	TRBJ2-7	.	TRBV28	CASSRSRGSHEQYF	TGTGCCAGCAGCCGCTCAAGGGGCTCCCACGAGCAGTACTTC
many	TRBJ1-6	.	TRBV10-1	CASKLQGTKGCNSPLHF	TGCGCCAGCAAACTCCAGGGTACAAAGGGCTGTAATTCACCCCTCCACTTT
many	TRBJ1-2	.	TRBV7-9	CASSSDNLYGYTF	TGTGCCAGCAGCTCCGACAACCTCTATGGCTACACCTTC
many	TRBJ2-7	.	TRBV7-9	CASSLTGTNYEQYF	TGTGCCAGCAGCTTAACAGGGACGAACTACGAGCAGTACTTC
many	TRBJ2-7	TRBD1	TRBV12-3/TRBV12-4	CASSANRGSSYEQYF	TGTGCCAGCAGTGCCAACAGGGGAAGCTCCTACGAGCAGTACTTC
many	TRBJ1-6	.	TRBV2	CASIGTGNSPLHF	TGTGCCAGCATTGGGACCGGCAACTCACCCCTCCACTTT
many	TRBJ2-2	.	TRBV5-1	CASSSRREGTGELFF	TGCGCCAGCAGCTCGCGCAGGGAAGGCACCGGGGAGCTGTTTTTT